This T cell receptor (beta chain) was retrieved from a study of OX40 agonist ivuxolimab in advanced cancers. In the study overall: Ivuxolimab was administered intravenously to patients at 0.01 to 10 mg/kg every 2 weeks. Study-wide results and caveats: Dose levels from 0.1 to 3.0 mg/kg saw CD4+ and CD8+ blood T cells expand clonally by week 6. Still undetermined is the antigen specificity of the expanded peripheral T cells.

Repertoires were generated with immunoSEQ multiplex PCR, while TCRdb's copy carries only in-frame clones and drops some. The data contain around 79,000 clones, more than 85% of them singletons. Notes on this clone: What it binds is unknown.

The CDR3 loop spans 15 amino acids. The V gene lost 11 bases and the J gene lost 1 base, with 20 bases spanning the gap. Germline CDR1 is SGHTA and CDR2 is FQGTGA. The sequence came from an adult with an advanced solid tumor such as melanoma, head and neck, liver or kidney cancer. The chain couples TRBV7-3 to TRBJ1-1; D is undetermined. Sequenced here: CD4+ or CD8+ T cells sorted from blood, sampled in a trial of the OX40 agonist ivuxolimab. CDR3: CASPRPQLRNTEAFF. The CDR3 region has the DNA TGTGCCTCCCCCCGTCCTCAACTGAGGAACACTGAAGCTTTCTTT. Complete variable domain (other parts from reference TRBV7-3 and TRBJ1-1): GAGVSQTPSNKVTEKGKYVELRCDPISGHTALYWYRQSLGQGPEFLIYFQGTGAADDSGLPNDRFFAVRPEGSVSTLKIQRTERGDSAVYLCASPRPQLRNTEAFFGQGTRLTVV.